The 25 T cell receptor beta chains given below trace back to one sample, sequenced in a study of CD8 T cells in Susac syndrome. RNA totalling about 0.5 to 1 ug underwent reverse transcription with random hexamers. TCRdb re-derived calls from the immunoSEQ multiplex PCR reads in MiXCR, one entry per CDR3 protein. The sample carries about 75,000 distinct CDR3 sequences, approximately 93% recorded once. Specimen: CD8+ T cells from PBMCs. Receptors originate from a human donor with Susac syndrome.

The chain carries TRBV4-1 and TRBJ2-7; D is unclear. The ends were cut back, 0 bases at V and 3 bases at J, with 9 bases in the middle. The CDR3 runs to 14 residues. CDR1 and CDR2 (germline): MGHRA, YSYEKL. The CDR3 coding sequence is TGCGCCAGCAGCCAAGAGGCAGGCAGCTACGAGCAGTACTTC. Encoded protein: CASSQEAGSYEQYF.

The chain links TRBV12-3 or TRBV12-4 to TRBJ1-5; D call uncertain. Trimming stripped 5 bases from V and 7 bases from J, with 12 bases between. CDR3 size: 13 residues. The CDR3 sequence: CASSLPPGQPQHF. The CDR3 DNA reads TGTGCCAGCAGTCTCCCCCCGGGCCAGCCCCAGCATTTT.

Here the CDR3 DNA reads TGTGCCAGCAGCAAACTTCCAGGGTTAGGCGGAAACACCATATATTTT. It encodes CASSKLPGLGGNTIYF. This chain links TRBV11-2 with TRBJ1-3; D might be TRBD1 (5 bases). The CDR3 sequence is 16 residues long. Germline V gene sequence: CDR1 SGHAT, CDR2 FQNNGV. With 5 bases removed from V and 4 bases from J, the gap between germline ends came to 18 bases.

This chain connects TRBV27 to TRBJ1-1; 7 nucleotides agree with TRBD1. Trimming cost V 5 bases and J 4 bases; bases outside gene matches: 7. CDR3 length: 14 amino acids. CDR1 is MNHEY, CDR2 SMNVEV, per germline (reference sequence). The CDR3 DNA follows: TGTGCCAGCAGTCTGGAGGGGGCAGGCACTGAAGCTTTCTTT. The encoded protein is CASSLEGAGTEAFF.

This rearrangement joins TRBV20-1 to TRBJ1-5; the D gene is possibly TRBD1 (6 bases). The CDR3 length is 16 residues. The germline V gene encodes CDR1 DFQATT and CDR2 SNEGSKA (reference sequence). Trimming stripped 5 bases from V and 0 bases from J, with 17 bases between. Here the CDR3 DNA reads TGCAGTGCTTGGGGACAAGGGGAAGATAGCAATCAGCCCCAGCATTTT. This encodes CSAWGQGEDSNQPQHF.

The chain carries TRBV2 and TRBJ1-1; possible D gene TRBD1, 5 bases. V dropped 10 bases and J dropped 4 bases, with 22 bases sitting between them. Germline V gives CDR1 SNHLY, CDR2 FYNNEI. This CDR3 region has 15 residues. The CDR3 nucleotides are TGTGCCACCCAGACAGAGAAGAAGGTGGGCACTGAAGCTTTCTTT. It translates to CATQTEKKVGTEAFF.

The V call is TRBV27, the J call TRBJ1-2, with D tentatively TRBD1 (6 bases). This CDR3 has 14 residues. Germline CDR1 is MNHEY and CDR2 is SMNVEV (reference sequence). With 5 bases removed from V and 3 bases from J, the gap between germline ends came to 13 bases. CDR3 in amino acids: CASSPWTADYGYTF. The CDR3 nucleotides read TGTGCCAGCAGTCCCTGGACAGCTGACTATGGCTACACCTTC.

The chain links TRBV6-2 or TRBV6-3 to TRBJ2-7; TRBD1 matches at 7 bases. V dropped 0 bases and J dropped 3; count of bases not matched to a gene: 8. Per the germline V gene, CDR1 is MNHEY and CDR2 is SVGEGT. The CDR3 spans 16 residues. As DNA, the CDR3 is TGTGCCAGCAGTTACTCAGGGGACAGTCCTGTCTACGAGCAGTACTTC. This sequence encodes CASSYSGDSPVYEQYF.

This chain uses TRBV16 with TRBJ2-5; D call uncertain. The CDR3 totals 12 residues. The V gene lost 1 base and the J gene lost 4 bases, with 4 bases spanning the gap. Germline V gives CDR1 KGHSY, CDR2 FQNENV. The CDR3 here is CASSQLGETQYF. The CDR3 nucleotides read TGTGCCAGCAGCCAATTGGGAGAGACCCAGTACTTC.

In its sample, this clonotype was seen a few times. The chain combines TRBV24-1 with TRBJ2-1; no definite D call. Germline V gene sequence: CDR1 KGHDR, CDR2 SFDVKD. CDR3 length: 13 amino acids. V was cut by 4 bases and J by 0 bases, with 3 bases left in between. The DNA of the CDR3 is TGTGCCACCAGTGAAACCTCCTACAATGAGCAGTTCTTC. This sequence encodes CATSETSYNEQFF.

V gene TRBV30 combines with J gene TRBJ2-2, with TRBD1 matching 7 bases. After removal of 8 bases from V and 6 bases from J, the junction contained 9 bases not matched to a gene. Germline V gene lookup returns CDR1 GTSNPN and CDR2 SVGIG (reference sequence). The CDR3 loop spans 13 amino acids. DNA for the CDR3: TGTGCCCTCCCCGCGGACAGGCCCGGGGAGCTGTTTTTT. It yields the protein CALPADRPGELFF.

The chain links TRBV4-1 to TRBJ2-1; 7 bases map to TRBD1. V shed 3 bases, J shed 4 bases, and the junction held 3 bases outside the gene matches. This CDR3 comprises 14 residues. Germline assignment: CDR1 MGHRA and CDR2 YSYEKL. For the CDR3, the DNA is TGCGCCAGCAGCCAGTCAGGGGGTTACAATGAGCAGTTCTTC. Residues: CASSQSGGYNEQFF.

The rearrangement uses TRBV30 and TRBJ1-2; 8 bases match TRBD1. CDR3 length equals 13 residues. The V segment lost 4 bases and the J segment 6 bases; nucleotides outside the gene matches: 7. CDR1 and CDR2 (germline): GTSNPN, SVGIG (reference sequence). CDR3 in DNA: TGTGCCTGGAACCTGGGACAGGTCGATGGCTACACCTTC. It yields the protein CAWNLGQVDGYTF.

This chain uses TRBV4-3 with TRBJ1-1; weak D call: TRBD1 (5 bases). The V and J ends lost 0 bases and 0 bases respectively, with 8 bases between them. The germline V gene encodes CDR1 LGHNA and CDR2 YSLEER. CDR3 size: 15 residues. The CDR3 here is CASSQDRQLNTEAFF. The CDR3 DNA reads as TGCGCCAGCAGCCAAGATCGACAGCTGAACACTGAAGCTTTCTTT.

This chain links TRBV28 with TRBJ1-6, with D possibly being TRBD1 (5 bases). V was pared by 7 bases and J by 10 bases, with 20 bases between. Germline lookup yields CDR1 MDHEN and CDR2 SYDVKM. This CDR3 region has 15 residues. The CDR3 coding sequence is TGTGCCAGCACTATTAGGGGCAGTGGGAGATCACCCCTCCACTTT. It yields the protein CASTIRGSGRSPLHF. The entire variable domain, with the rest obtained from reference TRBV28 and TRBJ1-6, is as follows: DVKVTQSSRYLVKRTGEKVFLECVQDMDHENMFWYRQDPGLGLRLIYFSYDVKMKEKGDIPEGYSVSREKKERFSLILESASTNQTSMYLCASTIRGSGRSPLHFGNGTRLTVT.

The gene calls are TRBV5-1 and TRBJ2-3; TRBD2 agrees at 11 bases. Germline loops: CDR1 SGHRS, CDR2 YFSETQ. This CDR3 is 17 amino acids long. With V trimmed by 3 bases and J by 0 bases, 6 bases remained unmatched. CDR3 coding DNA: TGCGCCAGCAGCTACTCTAGCGGGGGGCAAAGCACAGATACGCAGTATTTT. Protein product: CASSYSSGGQSTDTQYF.

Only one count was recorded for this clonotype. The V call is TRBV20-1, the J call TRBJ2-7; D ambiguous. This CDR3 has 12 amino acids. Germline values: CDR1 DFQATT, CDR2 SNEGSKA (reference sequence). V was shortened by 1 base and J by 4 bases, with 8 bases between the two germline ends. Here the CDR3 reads CSARGIKYEQYF. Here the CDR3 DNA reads TGCAGTGCTAGAGGTATAAAGTACGAGCAGTACTTC.

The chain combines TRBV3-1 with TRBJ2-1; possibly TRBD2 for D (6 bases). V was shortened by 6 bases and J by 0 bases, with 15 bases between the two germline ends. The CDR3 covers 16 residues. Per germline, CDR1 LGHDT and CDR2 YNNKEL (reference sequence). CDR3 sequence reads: CASSPEEGPSYNEQFF. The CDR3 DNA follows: TGTGCCAGCAGTCCCGAGGAGGGGCCCTCCTACAATGAGCAGTTCTTC.

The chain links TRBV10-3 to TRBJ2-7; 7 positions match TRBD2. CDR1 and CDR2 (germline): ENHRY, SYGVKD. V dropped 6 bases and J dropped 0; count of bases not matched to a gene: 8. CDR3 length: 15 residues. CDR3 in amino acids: CAISLTSESSYEQYF. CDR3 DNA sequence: TGTGCCATCAGCCTTACTAGCGAAAGCTCCTACGAGCAGTACTTC.

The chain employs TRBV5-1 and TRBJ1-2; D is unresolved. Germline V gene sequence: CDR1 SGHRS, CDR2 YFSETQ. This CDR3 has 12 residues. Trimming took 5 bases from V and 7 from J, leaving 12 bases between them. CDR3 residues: CASRFLASGYTF. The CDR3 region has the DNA TGCGCCAGCAGGTTTTTGGCTTCTGGCTACACCTTC.

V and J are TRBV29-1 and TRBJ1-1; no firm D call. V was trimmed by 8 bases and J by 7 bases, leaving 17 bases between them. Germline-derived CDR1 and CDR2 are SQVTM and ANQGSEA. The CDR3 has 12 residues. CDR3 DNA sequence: TGCAGCCCCATGGCCAGGAAAGGTGAAGCTTTCTTT. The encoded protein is CSPMARKGEAFF.

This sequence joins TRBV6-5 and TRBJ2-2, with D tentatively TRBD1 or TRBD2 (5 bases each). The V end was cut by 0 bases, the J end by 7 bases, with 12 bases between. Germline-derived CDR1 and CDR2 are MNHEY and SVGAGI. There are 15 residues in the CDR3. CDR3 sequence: CASSYSGDQVGELFF. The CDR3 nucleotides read TGTGCCAGCAGTTACTCGGGGGACCAAGTCGGGGAGCTGTTTTTT.

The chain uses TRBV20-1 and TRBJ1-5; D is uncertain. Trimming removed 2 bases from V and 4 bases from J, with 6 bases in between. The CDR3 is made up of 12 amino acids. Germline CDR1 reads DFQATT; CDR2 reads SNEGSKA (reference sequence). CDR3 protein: CSARWENQPQHF. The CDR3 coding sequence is TGCAGTGCTAGATGGGAAAATCAGCCCCAGCATTTT.

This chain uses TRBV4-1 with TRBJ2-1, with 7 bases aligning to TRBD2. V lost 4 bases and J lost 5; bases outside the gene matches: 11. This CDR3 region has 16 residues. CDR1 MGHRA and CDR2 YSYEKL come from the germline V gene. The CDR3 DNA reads TGCGCCAGCAGCCCCGGCGGGCGGGGGAGACACAATGAGCAGTTCTTC. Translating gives CASSPGGRGRHNEQFF.

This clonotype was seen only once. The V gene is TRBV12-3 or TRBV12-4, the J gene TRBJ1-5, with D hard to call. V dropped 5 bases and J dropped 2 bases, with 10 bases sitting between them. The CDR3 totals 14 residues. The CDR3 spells CASSPNLGNQPQHF. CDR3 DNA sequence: TGTGCCAGCAGTCCCAACTTGGGCAATCAGCCCCAGCATTTT.